These 28 T cell receptor beta chains were sequenced from one sample in a study of post-analysis software for immune sequencing data. General study results and limits: Compared with controls, patients had more of 4 to 6 TRBV segments, including TRBV5-6, TRBV5-1 and TRBV20-1.

cDNA libraries for TCR beta contained unique molecular identifiers. TCRdb re-called the PCR reads through MiXCR, storing one row per CDR3 protein. The sample contains about 460,000 distinct CDR3 sequences, around 40% of which appear only once. The antigens of these receptors remain unknown. The sequenced material came from blood. The receptors stem from a girl between 10 and 17 years old with multiple sclerosis.

J is TRBJ2-7 and V is TRBV9, with a tentative D call TRBD2 (5 bases). V was cut by 2 bases and J by 2 bases, with 11 bases left in between. Looked up from germline, CDR1 is SGDLS and CDR2 is YYNGEE. This CDR3 is built from 14 residues. The CDR3 bases are TGTGCCAGCAGCGTTGGCGGACTTCCCTACGAGCAGTACTTC. It codes for CASSVGGLPYEQYF.

The table lists this clonotype with a few counts. The chain links TRBV7-9 to TRBJ2-1, with a possible D match to TRBD1 (6 bases). Germline-derived CDR1 and CDR2 are SEHNR and FQNEAQ (reference sequence). The CDR3 is 16 residues long. The V gene lost 4 bases and the J gene lost 3 bases, with 16 bases spanning the gap. The CDR3 DNA reads TGTGCCAGCAGCTCAGAGAACGGACAGCACTACAATGAGCAGTTCTTC. Amino acids: CASSSENGQHYNEQFF.

Comments on this clonotype: The junction and the germline gene differ at one end; a read error may be behind it. The chain employs TRBV13 and TRBJ2-2, with D uncertain. CDR3 length equals 16 residues. Germline CDR1 reads PRHDT; CDR2 reads FYEKMQ (reference sequence). CDR3 in amino acids: CTSSLLTSPNTGELFF. CDR3 bases: TGTACCAGCAGCTTGTTAACGTCCCCGAACACCGGGGAGCTGTTTTTT.

V is TRBV5-1 and J is TRBJ2-7; 8 nucleotides agree with TRBD1. The germline CDR1 and CDR2 sequences are SGHRS and YFSETQ. Trimming at V came to 7 bases and at J to 3 bases, leaving 12 bases not matched to a gene. The CDR3 covers 15 residues. The CDR3 is CASSQQGGIGYEQYF. The DNA of the CDR3 is TGCGCCAGCTCTCAACAGGGGGGCATTGGCTACGAGCAGTACTTC.

The V and J genes are TRBV6-1 and TRBJ1-3, with D uncertain. Trimming left V 3 bases short and J 2 bases short, with 14 bases between. From germline, CDR1 is MNHNS and CDR2 SASEGT. This CDR3 has 16 amino acids. CDR3 protein: CASSDDWEVAGNTIYF. The CDR3 DNA is TGTGCCAGCAGTGATGATTGGGAAGTAGCTGGAAACACCATATATTTT.

This chain uses TRBV7-6 with TRBJ2-7, with TRBD2 matching over 14 bases. CDR1 is SGHVS, CDR2 FNYEAQ, per germline. The CDR3 is 14 amino acids. Losses at the gene ends were 8 bases for V and 5 bases for J; bases not matched to a gene: 5. The CDR3 is CASGRGLAGDEQYF. As DNA, the CDR3 is TGTGCCAGCGGAAGGGGACTAGCGGGAGACGAGCAGTACTTC. The whole variable domain, filled in from reference TRBV7-6 and TRBJ2-7, reads GAGVSQSPRYKVTKRGQDVALRCDPISGHVSLYWYRQALGQGPEFLTYFNYEAQQDKSGLPNDRFSAERPEGSISTLTIQRTEQRDSAMYRCASGRGLAGDEQYFGPGTRLTVT.

The chain recombines TRBV27 with TRBJ2-1; D gene uncertain. V was shortened by 2 bases and J by 4 bases, with 15 bases between the two germline ends. The CDR3 is 16 amino acids. CDR1 is MNHEY, CDR2 SMNVEV, per germline (reference sequence). CDR3 sequence (DNA): TGTGCCAGCAGTTTAGGGTCCCGCCCGGATTACAATGAGCAGTTCTTC. Protein product: CASSLGSRPDYNEQFF.

The sample holds many counts of this clonotype. CDR3 DNA: TGTGCCAGCAGCTTACATTACGAGCAGTACTTC. It translates to CASSLHYEQYF. The chain joins TRBV7-2 to TRBJ2-7; D is unclear. This CDR3 comprises 11 residues. V lost 2 bases and J lost 4, with 3 bases in between. Germline V gene data show CDR1 as SGHTA and CDR2 as FQGNSA. Combining the CDR3 with reference TRBV7-2 and TRBJ2-7 gives the whole variable domain GAGVSQSPSNKVTEKGKDVELRCDPISGHTALYWYRQSLGQGLEFLIYFQGNSAPDKSGLPSDRFSAERTGGSVSTLTIQRTQQEDSAVYLCASSLHYEQYFGPGTRLTVT.

The rearrangement joins TRBV7-2 to TRBJ2-5; D possibly corresponds to TRBD2 (6 bases). Trimming took 3 bases from V and 5 from J, leaving 16 bases between them. Germline assignment: CDR1 SGHTA and CDR2 FQGNSA. The CDR3 covers 15 residues. The CDR3 spells CASSFTGTHYETQYF. CDR3 bases: TGTGCCAGCAGCTTCACCGGGACTCATTACGAGACCCAGTACTTC.

In this sample, this clonotype turned up once. V gene TRBV7-2 combines with J gene TRBJ2-1; 10 nucleotides agree with TRBD1. The V gene end was trimmed by 5 bases and the J gene end by 2 bases; junction bases not matched to a gene: 6. This CDR3 comprises 16 residues. CDR1 and CDR2 from the germline V gene are SGHTA and FQGNSA. In nucleotides, the CDR3 is TGTGCCAGCAGCCCAGGAGGGACAGGGGCCTACAATGAGCAGTTCTTC. Protein product: CASSPGGTGAYNEQFF.

The J gene is TRBJ1-2, the V gene TRBV20-1; D may be TRBD1 (6 bases). Per germline, CDR1 DFQATT and CDR2 SNEGSKA (reference sequence). This CDR3 comprises 11 residues. The V gene lost 3 bases and the J gene lost 6 bases, with 8 bases spanning the gap. CDR3 in DNA: TGCAGTGCTAGGAGGGGGGATGGCTACACCTTC. Translated: CSARRGDGYTF.

The genes are TRBV6-2 or TRBV6-3 and TRBJ2-1; 12 nucleotides align to TRBD2. With 2 bases clipped from V and 6 bases from J, the junction kept 2 bases outside the gene matches. Per germline, CDR1 MNHEY and CDR2 SVGEGT. CDR3 length: 15 amino acids. Here the CDR3 reads CASSYGTSGFNEQFF. The DNA for the CDR3 is TGTGCCAGCAGTTACGGGACTAGCGGGTTCAATGAGCAGTTCTTC.

This clonotype was seen only a few times. As DNA, the CDR3 is TGTGCCAGCAGCAAGACAGGGGTGGGGTATGGCTACACCTTC. This gives the protein CASSKTGVGYGYTF. The rearrangement uses TRBV6-5 and TRBJ1-2; 8 bases are a match to TRBD1. The CDR3 contains 14 residues. Trimming took 6 bases from V and 5 from J; bases not matched to a gene: 8. Germline CDR1 and CDR2: MNHEY and SVGAGI.

Here the CDR3 DNA reads TGTGCCAGCAGTTTTCCTACAAGAACCACAGATACGCAGTATTTT. It yields the protein CASSFPTRTTDTQYF. The rearrangement uses TRBV12-3 or TRBV12-4 and TRBJ2-3; D ambiguous. The CDR3 length is 15 residues. Trimming pared 3 bases from V and 2 bases from J, leaving 12 bases between.

This clonotype showed up just a few times. The CDR3 loop is CSVSTGDNEKLFF. CDR3 bases: TGCAGCGTTAGTACAGGGGATAATGAAAAACTGTTTTTT. The genes are TRBV29-1 and TRBJ1-4; 7 bases match TRBD1. This CDR3 contains 13 residues. Losses at the gene ends were 5 bases for V and 4 bases for J; bases not matched to a gene: 4. The germline V gene has CDR1 SQVTM and CDR2 ANQGSEA.

This chain uses TRBV7-3 with TRBJ2-1; D not resolved. Germline CDR1 is SGHTA and CDR2 is FQGTGA. CDR3 length: 14 amino acids. V lost 0 bases and J 13 bases, leaving 16 bases between the germline ends. CDR3 residues: CASSLTLEPGGQFF. The CDR3 region has the DNA TGTGCCAGCAGCTTAACGTTAGAACCTGGCGGTCAGTTCTTC.

This clonotype has only a few counts. V is TRBV6-2 or TRBV6-3 and J is TRBJ2-6; perhaps TRBD1 as D (5 bases). From germline, CDR1 is MNHEY and CDR2 SVGEGT. The CDR3 runs to 15 residues. Trimming removed 8 bases from V and 1 base from J, with 12 bases in between. CDR3 nucleotide sequence: TGTGCCAGCTGTGACAGAAAGTCTGGGGCCAACGTCCTGACTTTC. Translated: CASCDRKSGANVLTF.

The V and J genes are TRBV27 and TRBJ1-1, with a weak D call TRBD1 (6 bases). Trimming cost V 7 bases and J 8 bases, with 23 bases left between them. Germline CDR1 MNHEY, CDR2 SMNVEV (reference sequence). This CDR3 contains 15 residues. The CDR3 region is CASTRDRFGDGEAFF. CDR3 nucleotides: TGTGCCAGCACCCGAGACAGGTTCGGTGATGGGGAAGCTTTCTTT.

This clonotype occurred once. The V gene is TRBV12-3 or TRBV12-4, the J gene TRBJ1-5; a possible D gene is TRBD1 (5 bases). The CDR3 is 15 amino acids. V lost 2 bases to trimming and J lost 2 bases, with 10 bases between them. The chain's CDR3 is CASSLRGSGNQPQHF. The CDR3 DNA follows: TGTGCCAGCAGTTTAAGGGGAAGTGGCAATCAGCCCCAGCATTTT.

This clonotype showed up just a few times. This chain uses TRBV29-1 with TRBJ2-5; D unresolved. Germline V gene lookup returns CDR1 SQVTM and CDR2 ANQGSEA. Trimming removed 5 bases at V and 5 bases at J, with 12 bases between. There are 12 residues in the CDR3. CDR3 DNA sequence: TGCAGCGTTCGATCCCCGGAGGAGACCCAGTACTTC. The encoded protein is CSVRSPEETQYF.

Notes on this clonotype: The missing conserved phenylalanine or tryptophan at the end of this CDR3 makes a read error likely. The V and J genes are TRBV29-1 and TRBJ2-3; D is ambiguous. Per the germline V gene, CDR1 is SQVTM and CDR2 is ANQGSEA. The CDR3 is 11 amino acids. Between the trimmed V and J ends, which lost 4 bases and 6 bases, there was a span of 8 bases. In DNA, the CDR3 is TGCAGCGTTGGGGTGAAGGATACGCAGTATTGT. This gives the protein CSVGVKDTQYC.

This sequence joins TRBV29-1 and TRBJ1-2; perhaps TRBD1 as D (6 bases). The germline V gene has CDR1 SQVTM and CDR2 ANQGSEA. Trimming shortened V by 3 bases and J by 3 bases, and 14 bases separated the two germline ends. The CDR3 covers 14 residues. CDR3 protein: CSVDTGFEDYGYTF. CDR3 DNA: TGCAGCGTTGATACAGGGTTTGAGGACTATGGCTACACCTTC.

This clonotype turned up a few times. The V gene is TRBV9, the J gene TRBJ1-4; perhaps TRBD1 as D (5 bases). The CDR3 contains 14 residues. Germline CDR1 SGDLS, CDR2 YYNGEE. V was shortened by 3 bases and J by 8 bases, with 14 bases between the two germline ends. The DNA for the CDR3 is TGTGCCAGCAGCGCACATGGAGGACAAGAAAAACTGTTTTTT. It specifies CASSAHGGQEKLFF.

The chain recombines TRBV7-3 with TRBJ2-3; D gene ambiguous. Germline V lookup: CDR1 SGHTA, CDR2 FQGTGA. With 5 bases removed from V and 1 base from J, the gap between germline ends came to 7 bases. The CDR3 has 13 residues. Here the CDR3 DNA reads TGTGCCAGCAGCCCCACAGGCACAGATACGCAGTATTTT. Translating gives CASSPTGTDTQYF.

CDR3 in amino acids: CASSLVYGADPRETQYF. The DNA for the CDR3 is TGTGCCAGCAGCTTAGTTTACGGGGCGGACCCACGAGAGACCCAGTACTTC. The chain joins TRBV11-2 to TRBJ2-5, with D tentatively TRBD1 or TRBD2 (5 bases each). From germline, CDR1 is SGHAT and CDR2 FQNNGV. The V end lost 1 base, the J end lost 4 bases, and 19 bases lay between the germline ends. This CDR3 is 17 amino acids long.

This clonotype was counted a few times. The chain joins TRBV20-1 to TRBJ2-5; a possible D gene is TRBD2 (6 bases). This CDR3 is built from 16 residues. The V gene lost 4 bases and the J gene lost 1 base, with 19 bases spanning the gap. CDR1 and CDR2 (germline): DFQATT, SNEGSKA (reference sequence). The CDR3 coding sequence is TGCAGTGCTAATCCCCAGCGCGGGGTAGCCCAAGAGACCCAGTACTTC. It encodes CSANPQRGVAQETQYF.

In its sample, this clonotype was seen a few times. The CDR3 region has the DNA TGTGCCAGCACCCTAGCGGGAGGGATACAAGAGACCCAGTACTTC. This gives the protein CASTLAGGIQETQYF. The rearrangement joins TRBV12-3 or TRBV12-4 to TRBJ2-5; TRBD2 matches 12 bases. The CDR3 totals 15 residues. V was pared by 7 bases and J by 2 bases, with 5 bases of the junction left unmatched.

There are a few counts of this clonotype. The CDR3 protein is CASSQDWRSGYTF. The CDR3, as DNA: TGCGCCAGCAGCCAAGATTGGAGGTCGGGCTACACCTTC. J is TRBJ1-2 and V is TRBV4-1; no clear D gene. The CDR3 length is 13 residues. V was trimmed by 0 bases and J by 8 bases, leaving 10 bases between them. CDR1 is MGHRA and CDR2 is YSYEKL in the germline V gene.